This record covers a single TCR beta chain. The germline V gene encodes CDR1 SGHTS and CDR2 YDEGEE. The CDR3 extends over 17 amino acids. After removal of 3 bases from V and 2 bases from J, the junction contained 11 bases not matched to a gene. This sample is drawn from a study of shared clonotypes between healthy human individuals. The protocol was immunoSEQ multiplex PCR, while the TCRdb copy is restricted to in-frame clones and leaves out a portion. The data contain more than 2,000,000 clones, around nine tenths of them singletons. CD45RA-negative memory and CD45RA+ naive subsets were split from the CD4+ cells.

J is TRBJ2-7 and V is TRBV5-8, with 10 bases lining up with TRBD1. This TCR was recovered from a man aged 18 to 29 in good health. Sequenced: naive CD4+ T cells sorted from blood. Documented subset: CD45RA+ positively selected. This CDR3 reads CASSSPGQGRVAYEQYF. DNA for the CDR3: TGTGCCAGCAGCTCACCGGGACAGGGGAGGGTAGCCTACGAGCAGTACTTC.